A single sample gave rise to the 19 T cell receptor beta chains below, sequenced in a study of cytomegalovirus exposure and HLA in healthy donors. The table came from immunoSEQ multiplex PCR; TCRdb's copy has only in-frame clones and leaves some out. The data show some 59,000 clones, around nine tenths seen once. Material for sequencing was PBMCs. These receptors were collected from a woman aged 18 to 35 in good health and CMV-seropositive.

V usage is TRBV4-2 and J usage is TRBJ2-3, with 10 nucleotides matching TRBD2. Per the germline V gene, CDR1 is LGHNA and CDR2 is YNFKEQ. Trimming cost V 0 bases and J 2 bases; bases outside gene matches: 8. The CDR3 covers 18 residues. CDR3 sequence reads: CASSQDKRGGVNTDTQYF. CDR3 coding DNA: TGTGCCAGCAGCCAAGATAAGCGGGGGGGCGTTAACACAGATACGCAGTATTTT.

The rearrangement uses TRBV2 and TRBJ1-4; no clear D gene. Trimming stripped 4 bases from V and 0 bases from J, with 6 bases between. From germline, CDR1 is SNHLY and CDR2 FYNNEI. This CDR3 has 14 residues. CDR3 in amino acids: CASSGGTTNEKLFF. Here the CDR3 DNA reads TGTGCCAGCAGTGGCGGGACAACTAATGAAAAACTGTTTTTT.

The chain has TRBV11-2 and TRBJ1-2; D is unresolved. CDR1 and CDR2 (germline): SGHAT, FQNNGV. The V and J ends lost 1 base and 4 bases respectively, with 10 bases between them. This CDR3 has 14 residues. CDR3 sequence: CASSLGADVYGYTF. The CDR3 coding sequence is TGTGCCAGCAGCTTAGGGGCCGACGTCTATGGCTACACCTTC. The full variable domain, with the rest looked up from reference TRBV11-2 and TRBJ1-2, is EAGVAQSPRYKIIEKRQSVAFWCNPISGHATLYWYQQILGQGPKLLIQFQNNGVVDDSQLPKDRFSAERLKGVDSTLKIQPAKLEDSAVYLCASSLGADVYGYTFGSGTRLTVV.

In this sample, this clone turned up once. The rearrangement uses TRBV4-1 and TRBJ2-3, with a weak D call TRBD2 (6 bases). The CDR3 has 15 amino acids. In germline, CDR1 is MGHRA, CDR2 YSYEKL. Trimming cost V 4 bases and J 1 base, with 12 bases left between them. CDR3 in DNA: TGCGCCAGCAGCCTGGTCCCGGGGGGCACAGATACGCAGTATTTT. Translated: CASSLVPGGTDTQYF.

The CDR3 reads CAWSHGGAEEQYF. The CDR3 region has the DNA TGTGCCTGGAGCCACGGGGGGGCTGAGGAGCAGTACTTC. This chain uses TRBV30 with TRBJ2-7; TRBD2 agrees at 8 bases. CDR1 GTSNPN and CDR2 SVGIG come from the germline V gene (reference sequence). This CDR3 spans 13 amino acids. With V trimmed by 3 bases and J by 7 bases, 8 bases remained unmatched.

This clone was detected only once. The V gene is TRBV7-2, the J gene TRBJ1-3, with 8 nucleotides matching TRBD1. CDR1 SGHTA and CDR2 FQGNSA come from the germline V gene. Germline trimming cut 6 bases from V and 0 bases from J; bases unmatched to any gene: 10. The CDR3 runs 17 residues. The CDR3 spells CASRQPGGLSSGNTIYF. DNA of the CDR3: TGTGCCAGCAGACAGCCAGGGGGCCTAAGCTCTGGAAACACCATATATTTT.

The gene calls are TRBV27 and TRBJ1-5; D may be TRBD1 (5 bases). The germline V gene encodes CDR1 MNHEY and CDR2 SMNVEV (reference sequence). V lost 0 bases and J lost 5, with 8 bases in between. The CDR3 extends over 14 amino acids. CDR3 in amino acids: CASSLSRGDQPQHF. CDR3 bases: TGTGCCAGCAGTTTATCGCGGGGCGATCAGCCCCAGCATTTT.

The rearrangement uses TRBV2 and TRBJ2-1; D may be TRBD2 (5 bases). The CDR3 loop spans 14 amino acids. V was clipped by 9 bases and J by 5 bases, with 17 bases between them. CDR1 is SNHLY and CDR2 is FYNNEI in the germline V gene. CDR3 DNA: TGTGCCAGTAGACGGGCTAGCACGGACAATGAGCAGTTCTTC. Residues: CASRRASTDNEQFF. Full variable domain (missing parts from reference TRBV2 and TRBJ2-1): EPEVTQTPSHQVTQMGQEVILRCVPISNHLYFYWYRQILGQKVEFLVSFYNNEISEKSEIFDDQFSVERPDGSNFTLKIRSTKLEDSAMYFCASRRASTDNEQFFGPGTRLTVL.

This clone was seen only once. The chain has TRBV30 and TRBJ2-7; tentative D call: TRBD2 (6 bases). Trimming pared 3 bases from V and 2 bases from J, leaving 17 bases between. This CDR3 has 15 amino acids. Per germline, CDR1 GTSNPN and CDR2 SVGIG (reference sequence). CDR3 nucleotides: TGTGCCTGGAGGTGGGGTGGCGGGGCCCCCTACGAGCAGTACTTC. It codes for CAWRWGGGAPYEQYF.

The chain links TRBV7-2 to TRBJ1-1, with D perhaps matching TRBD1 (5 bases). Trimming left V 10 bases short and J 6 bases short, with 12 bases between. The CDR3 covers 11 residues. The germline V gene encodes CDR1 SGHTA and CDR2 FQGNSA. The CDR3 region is CATAEQAEAFF. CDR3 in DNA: TGTGCCACCGCTGAACAGGCTGAAGCTTTCTTT.

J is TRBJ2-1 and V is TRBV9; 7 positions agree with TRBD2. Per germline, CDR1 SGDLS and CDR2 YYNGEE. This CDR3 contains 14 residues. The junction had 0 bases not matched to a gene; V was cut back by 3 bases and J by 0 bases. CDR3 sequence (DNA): TGTGCCAGCAGCGGGGGGGGCTCCTACAATGAGCAGTTCTTC. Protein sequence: CASSGGGSYNEQFF.

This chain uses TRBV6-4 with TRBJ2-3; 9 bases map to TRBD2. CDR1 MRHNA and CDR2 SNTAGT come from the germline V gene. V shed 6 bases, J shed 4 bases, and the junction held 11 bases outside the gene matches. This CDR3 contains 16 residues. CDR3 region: CASSLVAGGRADTQYF. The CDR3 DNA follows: TGTGCCAGCAGCCTCGTGGCGGGGGGGCGGGCAGATACGCAGTATTTT.

The chain's CDR3 is CASSEAGLAGVNEQFF. The CDR3 DNA reads as TGTGCCAGCAGTGAAGCAGGCCTAGCGGGGGTAAATGAGCAGTTCTTC. The chain recombines TRBV2 with TRBJ2-1; 10 bases agree with TRBD2. Trimming took 0 bases from V and 7 from J; bases not matched to a gene: 6. This CDR3 is built from 16 residues. Germline V gene sequence: CDR1 SNHLY, CDR2 FYNNEI.

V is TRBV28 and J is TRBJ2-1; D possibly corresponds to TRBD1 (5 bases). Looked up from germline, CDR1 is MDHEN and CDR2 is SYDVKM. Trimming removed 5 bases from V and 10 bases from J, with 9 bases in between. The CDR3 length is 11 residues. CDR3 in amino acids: CASSPDREQFF. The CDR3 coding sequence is TGTGCCAGCAGTCCCGACAGAGAGCAGTTCTTC.

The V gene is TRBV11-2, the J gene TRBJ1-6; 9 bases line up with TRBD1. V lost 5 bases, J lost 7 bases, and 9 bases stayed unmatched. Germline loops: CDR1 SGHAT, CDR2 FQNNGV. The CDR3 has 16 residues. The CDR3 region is CASSPRDRELNSPLHF. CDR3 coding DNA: TGTGCCAGCAGCCCCCGGGACAGGGAACTCAATTCACCCCTCCACTTT. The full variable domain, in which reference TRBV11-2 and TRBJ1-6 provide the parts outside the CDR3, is EAGVAQSPRYKIIEKRQSVAFWCNPISGHATLYWYQQILGQGPKLLIQFQNNGVVDDSQLPKDRFSAERLKGVDSTLKIQPAKLEDSAVYLCASSPRDRELNSPLHFGNGTRLTVT.

The CDR3 region is CASSRQASYEQYF. The DNA of the CDR3 is TGTGCCAGCAGCAGACAGGCCTCCTACGAGCAGTACTTC. The genes are TRBV6-5 and TRBJ2-7; TRBD1 is a possible D gene (6 bases). V lost 6 bases and J lost 0, with 9 bases in between. This CDR3 has 13 residues. Germline V gene data show CDR1 as MNHEY and CDR2 as SVGAGI.

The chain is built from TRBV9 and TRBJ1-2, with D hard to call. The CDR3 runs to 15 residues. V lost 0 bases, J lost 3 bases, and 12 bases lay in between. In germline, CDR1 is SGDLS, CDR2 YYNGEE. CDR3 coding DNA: TGTGCCAGCAGCGTAGCCCTAAGAAGCGACTATGGCTACACCTTC. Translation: CASSVALRSDYGYTF. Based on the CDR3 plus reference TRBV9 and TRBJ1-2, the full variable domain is DSGVTQTPKHLITATGQRVTLRCSPRSGDLSVYWYQQSLDQGLQFLIQYYNGEERAKGNILERFSAQQFPDLHSELNLSSLELGDSALYFCASSVALRSDYGYTFGSGTRLTVV.

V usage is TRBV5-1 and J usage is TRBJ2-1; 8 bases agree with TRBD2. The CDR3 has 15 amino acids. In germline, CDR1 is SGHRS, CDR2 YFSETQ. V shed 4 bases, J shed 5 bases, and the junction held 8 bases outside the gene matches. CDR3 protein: CASSPGGDRNNEQFF. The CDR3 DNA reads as TGCGCCAGCAGCCCCGGGGGGGATAGGAACAATGAGCAGTTCTTC.

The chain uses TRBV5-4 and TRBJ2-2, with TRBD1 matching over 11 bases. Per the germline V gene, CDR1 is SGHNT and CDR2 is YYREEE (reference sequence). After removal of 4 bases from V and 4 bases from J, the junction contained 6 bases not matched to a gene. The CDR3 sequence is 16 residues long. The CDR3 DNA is TGTGCCAGCAGCCTAGGGACAGGGGGTGTCACCGGGGAGCTGTTTTTT. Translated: CASSLGTGGVTGELFF.